This T cell receptor beta chain was captured by sequencing in a study of post-analysis software for immune sequencing data. In the study overall: The disease courses covered relapsing-remitting, secondary progressive and progressive-relapsing multiple sclerosis. Study-wide points: TRBV segments more frequent in patients than in controls numbered roughly 5 and included TRBV5-6, TRBV5-1 and TRBV20-1.

Unmatched junction bases numbered 5, after V lost 4 bases and J lost 0 bases. The germline CDR1 and CDR2 sequences are DFQATT and SNEGSKA (reference sequence). The CDR3 loop spans 15 amino acids. As regards this clonotype: The antigen remains unidentified.

Unique molecular identifiers featured in each of the TCR beta cDNA libraries. From about 0.98 to 11 million T cells, hundreds of thousands of cDNA molecules were obtained. TCRdb redid the calling of the PCR reads with MiXCR, one entry per CDR3 protein. The table records roughly 800,000 distinct CDR3 sequences, 35% to 55% of them present only once. Specimen: blood. The rearrangement links TRBV20-1 to TRBJ2-1, with 8 bases fitting TRBD2. The receptor's source is a girl under 18 with multiple sclerosis. CDR3 sequence reads: CSATLAGSSYNEQFF. The CDR3 bases are TGCAGTGCTACCTTAGCGGGGAGCTCCTACAATGAGCAGTTCTTC.